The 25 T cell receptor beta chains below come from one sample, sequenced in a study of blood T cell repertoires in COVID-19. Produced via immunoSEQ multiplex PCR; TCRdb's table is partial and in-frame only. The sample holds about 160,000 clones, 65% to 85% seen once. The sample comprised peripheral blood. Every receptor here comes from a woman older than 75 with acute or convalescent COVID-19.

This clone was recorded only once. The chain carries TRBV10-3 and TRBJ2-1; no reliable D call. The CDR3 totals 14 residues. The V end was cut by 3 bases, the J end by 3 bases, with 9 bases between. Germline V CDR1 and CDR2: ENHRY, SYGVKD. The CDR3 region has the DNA TGTGCCATCAGTGAAAGTCCAGACTACAATGAGCAGTTCTTC. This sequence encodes CAISESPDYNEQFF.

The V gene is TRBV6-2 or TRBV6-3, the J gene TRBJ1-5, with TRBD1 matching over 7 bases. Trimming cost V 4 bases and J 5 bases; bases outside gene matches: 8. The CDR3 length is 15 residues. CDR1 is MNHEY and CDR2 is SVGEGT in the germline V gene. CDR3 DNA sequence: TGTGCCAGCAGTTCAAACAGGGGTGGCGATCAGCCCCAGCATTTT. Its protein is CASSSNRGGDQPQHF.

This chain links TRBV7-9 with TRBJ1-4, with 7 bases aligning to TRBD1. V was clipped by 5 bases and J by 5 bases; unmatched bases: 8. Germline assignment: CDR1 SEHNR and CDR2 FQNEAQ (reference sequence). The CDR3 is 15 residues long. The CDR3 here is CASSVGTDFNEKLFF. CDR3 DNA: TGTGCCAGCAGCGTAGGGACAGACTTCAATGAAAAACTGTTTTTT.

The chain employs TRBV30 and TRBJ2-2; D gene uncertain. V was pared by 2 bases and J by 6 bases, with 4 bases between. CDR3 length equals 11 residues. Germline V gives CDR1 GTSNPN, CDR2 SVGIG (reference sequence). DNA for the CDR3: TGTGCCTGGAGTCCCGCCGGGGAGCTGTTTTTT. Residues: CAWSPAGELFF.

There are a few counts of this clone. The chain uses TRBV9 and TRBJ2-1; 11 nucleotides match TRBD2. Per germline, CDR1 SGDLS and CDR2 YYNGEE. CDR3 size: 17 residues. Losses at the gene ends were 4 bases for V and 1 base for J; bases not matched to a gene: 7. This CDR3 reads CASSPYSGRASYNEQFF. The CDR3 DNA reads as TGTGCCAGCAGCCCCTATAGCGGGAGGGCGTCCTACAATGAGCAGTTCTTC.

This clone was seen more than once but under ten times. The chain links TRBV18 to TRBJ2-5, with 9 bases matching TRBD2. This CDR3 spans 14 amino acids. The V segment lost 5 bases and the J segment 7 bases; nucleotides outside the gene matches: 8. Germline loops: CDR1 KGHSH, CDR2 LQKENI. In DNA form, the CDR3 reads TGTGCCAGCTCAGTGCAGCGGGAGGAGAGGACCCAGTACTTC. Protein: CASSVQREERTQYF.

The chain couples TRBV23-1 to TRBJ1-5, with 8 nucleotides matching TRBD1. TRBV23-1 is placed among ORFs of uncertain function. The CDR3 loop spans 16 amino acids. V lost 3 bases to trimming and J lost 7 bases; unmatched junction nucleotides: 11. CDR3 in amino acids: CASSQARDRKEQPQHF. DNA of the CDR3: TGCGCCAGCAGTCAGGCACGGGACAGGAAAGAGCAGCCCCAGCATTTT.

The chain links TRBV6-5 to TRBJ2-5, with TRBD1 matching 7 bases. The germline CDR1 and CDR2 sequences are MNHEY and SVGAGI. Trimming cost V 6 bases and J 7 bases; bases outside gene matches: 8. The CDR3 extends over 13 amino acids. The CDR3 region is CASRPGQLGTQYF. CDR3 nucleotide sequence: TGTGCCAGCAGGCCGGGACAGCTCGGGACCCAGTACTTC.

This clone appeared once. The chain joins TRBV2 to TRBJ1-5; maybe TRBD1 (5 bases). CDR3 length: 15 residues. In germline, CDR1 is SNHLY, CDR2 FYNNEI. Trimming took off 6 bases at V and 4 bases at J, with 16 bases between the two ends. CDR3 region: CASRHPGGGNQPQHF. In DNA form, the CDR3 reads TGTGCCAGCAGACACCCTGGGGGGGGAAATCAGCCCCAGCATTTT.

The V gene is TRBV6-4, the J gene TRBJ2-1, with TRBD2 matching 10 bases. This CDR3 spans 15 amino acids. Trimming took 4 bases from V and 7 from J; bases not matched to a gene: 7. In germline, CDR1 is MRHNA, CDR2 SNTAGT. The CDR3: CASSVSGLASNEQFF. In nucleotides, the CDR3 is TGTGCCAGCAGTGTATCGGGACTAGCGAGTAATGAGCAGTTCTTC.

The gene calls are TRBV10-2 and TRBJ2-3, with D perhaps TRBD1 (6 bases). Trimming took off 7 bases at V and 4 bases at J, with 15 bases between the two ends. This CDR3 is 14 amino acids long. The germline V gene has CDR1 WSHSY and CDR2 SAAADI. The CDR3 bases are TGCGCCAGCATCCAGGGACATCCATCAGATACGCAGTATTTT. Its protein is CASIQGHPSDTQYF.

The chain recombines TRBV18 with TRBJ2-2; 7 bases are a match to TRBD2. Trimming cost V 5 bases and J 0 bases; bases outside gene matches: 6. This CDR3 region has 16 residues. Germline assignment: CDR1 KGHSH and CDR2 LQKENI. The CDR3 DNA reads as TGTGCCAGCTCAACCCCTAGCGGAGCGAACACCGGGGAGCTGTTTTTT. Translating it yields CASSTPSGANTGELFF.

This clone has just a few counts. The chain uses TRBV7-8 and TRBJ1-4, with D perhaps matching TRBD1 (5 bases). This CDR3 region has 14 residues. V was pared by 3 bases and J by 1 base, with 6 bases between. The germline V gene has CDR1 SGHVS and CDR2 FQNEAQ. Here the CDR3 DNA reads TGTGCCAGCAGCTTGGGGCGAACTAATGAAAAACTGTTTTTT. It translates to CASSLGRTNEKLFF.

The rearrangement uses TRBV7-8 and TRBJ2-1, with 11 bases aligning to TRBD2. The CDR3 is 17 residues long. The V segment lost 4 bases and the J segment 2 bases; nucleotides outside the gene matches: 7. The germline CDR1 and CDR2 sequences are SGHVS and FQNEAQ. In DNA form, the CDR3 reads TGTGCCAGCAGCTACCCTCTGACTAGCGGGGCCTACAATGAGCAGTTCTTC. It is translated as CASSYPLTSGAYNEQFF.

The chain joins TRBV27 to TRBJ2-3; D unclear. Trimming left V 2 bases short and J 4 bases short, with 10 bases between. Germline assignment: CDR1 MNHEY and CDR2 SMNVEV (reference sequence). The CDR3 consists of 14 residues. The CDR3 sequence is CASSLRQVSDTQYF. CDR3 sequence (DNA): TGTGCCAGCAGTTTAAGGCAGGTTTCAGATACGCAGTATTTT.

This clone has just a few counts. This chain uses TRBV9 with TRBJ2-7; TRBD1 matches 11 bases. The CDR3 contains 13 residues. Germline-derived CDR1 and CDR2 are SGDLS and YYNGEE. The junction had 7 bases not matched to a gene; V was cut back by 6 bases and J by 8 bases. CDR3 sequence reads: CASNPGQGEKQYF. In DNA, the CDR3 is TGTGCCAGCAATCCGGGACAGGGGGAGAAGCAGTACTTC.

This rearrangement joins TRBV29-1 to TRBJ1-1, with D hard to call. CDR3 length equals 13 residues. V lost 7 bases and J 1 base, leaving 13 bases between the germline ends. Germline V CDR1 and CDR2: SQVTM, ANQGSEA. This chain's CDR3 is CSASGSRNTEAFF. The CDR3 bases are TGCAGCGCCTCGGGGTCCAGGAACACTGAAGCTTTCTTT.

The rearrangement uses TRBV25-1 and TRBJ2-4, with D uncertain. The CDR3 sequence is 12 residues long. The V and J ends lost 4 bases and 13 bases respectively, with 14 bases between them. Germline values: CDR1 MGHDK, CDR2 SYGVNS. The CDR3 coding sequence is TGTGCCAGCAGTGCCCCACCTGGAGAACAGTACTTC. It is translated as CASSAPPGEQYF.

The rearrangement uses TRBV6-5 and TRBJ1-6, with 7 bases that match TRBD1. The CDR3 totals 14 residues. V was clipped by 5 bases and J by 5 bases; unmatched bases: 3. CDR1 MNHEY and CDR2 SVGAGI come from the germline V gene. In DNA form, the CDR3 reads TGTGCCAGCAGTCCAGACAGGGATAATTCACCCCTCCACTTT. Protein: CASSPDRDNSPLHF.

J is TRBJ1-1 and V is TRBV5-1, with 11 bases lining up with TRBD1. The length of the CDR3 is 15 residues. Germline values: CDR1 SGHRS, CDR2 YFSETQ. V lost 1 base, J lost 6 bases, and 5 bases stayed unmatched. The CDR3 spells CASSLPGTGGSEAFF. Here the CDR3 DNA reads TGCGCCAGCAGCTTGCCCGGGACAGGGGGTTCTGAAGCTTTCTTT.

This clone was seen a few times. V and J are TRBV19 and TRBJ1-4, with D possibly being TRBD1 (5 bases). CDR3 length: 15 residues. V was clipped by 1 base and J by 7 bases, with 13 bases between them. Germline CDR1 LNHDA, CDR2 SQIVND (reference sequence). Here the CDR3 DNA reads TGTGCCAGTAGTATAGGGGAAGTGGGGCGTGAAAAACTGTTTTTT. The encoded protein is CASSIGEVGREKLFF.

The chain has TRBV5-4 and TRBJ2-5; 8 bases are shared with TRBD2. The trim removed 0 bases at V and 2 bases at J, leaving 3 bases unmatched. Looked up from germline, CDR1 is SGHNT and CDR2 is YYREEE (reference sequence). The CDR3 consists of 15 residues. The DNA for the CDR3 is TGTGCCAGCAGCTTGGAGCGGGGGCCGCAAGAGACCCAGTACTTC. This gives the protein CASSLERGPQETQYF.

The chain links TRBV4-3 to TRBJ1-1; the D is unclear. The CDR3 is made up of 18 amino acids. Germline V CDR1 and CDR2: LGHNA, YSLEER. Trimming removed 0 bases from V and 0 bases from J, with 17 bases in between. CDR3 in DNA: TGCGCCAGCAGCCAAGATCAGGATTTGTGGAAAATGAACACTGAAGCTTTCTTT. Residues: CASSQDQDLWKMNTEAFF.

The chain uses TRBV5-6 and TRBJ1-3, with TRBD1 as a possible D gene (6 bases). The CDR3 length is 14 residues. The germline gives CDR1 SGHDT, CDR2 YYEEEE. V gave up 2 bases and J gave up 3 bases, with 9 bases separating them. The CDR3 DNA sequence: TGTGCCAGCAGCTTACAGGGAAGTGGAAACACCATATATTTT. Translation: CASSLQGSGNTIYF.

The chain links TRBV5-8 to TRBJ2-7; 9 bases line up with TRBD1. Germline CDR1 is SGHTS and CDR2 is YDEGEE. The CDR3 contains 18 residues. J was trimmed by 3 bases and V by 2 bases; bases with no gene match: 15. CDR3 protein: CASSLGRATGGRIYEQYF. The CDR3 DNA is TGTGCCAGCAGCTTAGGCCGGGCCACAGGGGGCCGGATCTACGAGCAGTACTTC.